Below, 2 T cell receptor beta chains from the same sample are listed, as sequenced in a study of blood T cell repertoires in COVID-19 (dated by TCRdb to 2020 to 2021). Library method: the immunoSEQ multiplex PCR assay. TCRdb took over this immuneACCESS table, retaining in-frame rearrangements with V and J assigned. Such tables are incomplete; in checked studies, under half of the missing clones stem from an unresolved V gene, and the remainder is unexplained. This sample holds 250,000 or so clones; roughly 87% were observed only once. The ten top clones hold under 14% of the sample. Sequencing input: PBMCs or T cells enriched from blood (not recorded which). The receptor source for this set is a man between 25 and 39 years old who had recovered from COVID-19.

This chain uses TRBV21-1 with TRBJ1-1. TRBV21-1 is listed as a pseudogene. The CDR3 consists of 15 residues. The CDR3 is CASSKLREGSTEAFF. CDR3 nucleotides: TGTGCCAGCAGCAAACTGAGGGAGGGGAGCACTGAAGCTTTCTTT.

This clone appeared once. V usage is TRBV12-2 and J usage is TRBJ2-3; the listed D gene, TRBD2, was not tested against the DNA. TRBV12-2 is reported as a pseudogene. CDR3 length: 16 amino acids. DNA of the CDR3: TGTGCAAGTCGCTTAGAGACTAGCGGGGGGGTGGATACGCAGTATTTT. It encodes CASRLETSGGVDTQYF.